This T cell receptor beta chain was found in a study of T cells in Graves' hyperthyroidism and ophthalmopathy. Across the study: Any treatment followed the collection of peripheral blood at initial diagnosis. Study-level points and caveats: Most clonotypes that expanded in the thyroid above 0.001 also showed up in blood. Ophthalmopathy could be told apart from stable hyperthyroidism with a 13 V-J model.

CDR3 length equals 15 residues. V lost 5 bases, J lost 4 bases, and 6 bases stayed unmatched. CDR1 and CDR2 (germline): MNHNS, SASEGT. From RNA transcripts, TCR beta CDR3 regions were amplified. TCR CDR3 underwent first-round RT-PCR with the HTBI primer set. A single record per CDR3 protein comes from TCRdb applying MiXCR to the multiplex PCR reads. This table holds some 370,000 distinct CDR3 sequences, over 11% found once. This clonotype was seen more than once but under ten times. The antigen is not known. The receptor's source is a man in his fifties with Graves' ophthalmopathy. The J gene is TRBJ1-5, the V gene TRBV6-1; TRBD1 agrees at 9 bases. The sample comprised blood. The CDR3 DNA is TGTGCCAGCAGTAAACAGGGGGCGGGTAATCAGCCCCAGCATTTT. It encodes CASSKQGAGNQPQHF.